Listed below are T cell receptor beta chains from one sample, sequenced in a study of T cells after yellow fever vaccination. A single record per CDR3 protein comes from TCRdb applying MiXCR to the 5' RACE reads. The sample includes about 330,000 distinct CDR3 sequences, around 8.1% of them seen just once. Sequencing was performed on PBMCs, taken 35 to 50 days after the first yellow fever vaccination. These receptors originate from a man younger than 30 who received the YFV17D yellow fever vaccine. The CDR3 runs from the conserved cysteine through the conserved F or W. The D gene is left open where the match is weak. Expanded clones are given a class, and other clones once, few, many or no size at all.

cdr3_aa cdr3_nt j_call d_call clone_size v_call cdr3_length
CASSKWGDRGLGGANVLTF TGTGCCAGTAGTAAATGGGGGGACAGGGGGCTAGGTGGGGCCAACGTCCTGACTTTC TRBJ2-6 TRBD1 few TRBV19 19
CASSWGDFGGTGELFF TGCGCCAGCAGCTGGGGGGACTTTGGCGGCACCGGGGAGCTGTTTTTT TRBJ2-2 . many TRBV5-1 16
CASSQGGRSHTDTQYF TGCGCCAGCAGCCAAGGGGGGAGGTCCCACACAGATACGCAGTATTTT TRBJ2-3 . few TRBV4-3 16
CAWSGVQETQYF TGTGCCTGGAGTGGAGTACAAGAGACCCAGTACTTC TRBJ2-5 . few TRBV30 12
CSAKGGGAYGYTF TGCAGTGCTAAAGGAGGGGGCGCCTATGGCTACACCTTC TRBJ1-2 TRBD1 . TRBV20-1 13
CASSPSPRLAGGNEQFF TGTGCCAGCAGCCCCAGCCCAAGACTAGCGGGGGGCAATGAGCAGTTCTTC TRBJ2-1 TRBD2 few TRBV7-9 17
CASSYSGVGNTIYF TGTGCCAGCAGTTACTCAGGGGTTGGAAACACCATATATTTT TRBJ1-3 . few TRBV6-5 14
CASSFGGAVTGELFF TGTGCCAGCAGTTTTGGGGGCGCGGTCACCGGGGAGCTGTTTTTT TRBJ2-2 . few TRBV28 15
CASSFASRTDTQYF TGTGCCAGCAGTTTCGCCAGCCGCACAGATACGCAGTATTTT TRBJ2-3 . . TRBV12-3/TRBV12-4 14
CATSLQGAHEKLFF TGTGCCACCAGCCTACAGGGGGCTCATGAAAAACTGTTTTTT TRBJ1-4 TRBD1 few TRBV15 14
CASSPPFGLLEAFF TGTGCCAGCAGCCCCCCCTTTGGGCTCCTTGAAGCTTTCTTT TRBJ1-1 . few TRBV7-9 14
CASRQTGPGELFF TGTGCCAGCAGACAGACAGGGCCCGGGGAGCTGTTTTTT TRBJ2-2 TRBD1 . TRBV7-9 13
CASSSPGQGYNEQFF TGTGCCAGCAGTTCACCGGGACAGGGCTACAATGAGCAGTTCTTC TRBJ2-1 TRBD1 few TRBV28 15
CASGLATNYGYTF TGTGCCAGCGGTTTAGCAACTAACTATGGCTACACCTTC TRBJ1-2 . . TRBV6-5 13
CASSLITGGRNEQYF TGTGCCAGCAGCTTGATCACAGGGGGCAGGAACGAGCAGTACTTC TRBJ2-7 TRBD1 . TRBV5-4 15
CASSLGQDLYEQYF TGTGCCAGCAGTTTGGGGCAGGACTTATACGAGCAGTACTTC TRBJ2-7 . many TRBV12-3/TRBV12-4 14
CASSLSVLQGHHEQYF TGTGCCAGCAGCTTGTCGGTCTTGCAGGGGCACCACGAGCAGTACTTC TRBJ2-7 . . TRBV5-4 16
CASSYGLAVNEQFF TGTGCCAGCAGCTACGGACTAGCCGTCAATGAGCAGTTCTTC TRBJ2-1 TRBD2 few TRBV11-3 14
CASSLLSDTQYF TGTGCCAGCAGTTTACTATCCGATACGCAGTATTTT TRBJ2-3 . many TRBV12-3/TRBV12-4 12
CASSLVVGLNTGELFF TGTGCCAGCAGCTTGGTGGTAGGCTTGAACACCGGGGAGCTGTTTTTT TRBJ2-2 . . TRBV5-6 16
CASDSGGSPLHF TGTGCCAGCGATTCGGGGGGTTCACCCCTCCACTTT TRBJ1-6 . few TRBV28 12
CASSQVGVSGGLETQYF TGCGCCAGCAGCCAAGTCGGGGTCAGCGGGGGGTTAGAGACCCAGTACTTC TRBJ2-5 TRBD2 few TRBV4-3 17
CASTMFQGAYYNEQFF TGTGCCAGCACTATGTTTCAGGGGGCCTACTACAATGAGCAGTTCTTC TRBJ2-1 TRBD1 few TRBV7-2 16
CASSNPLYEQYF TGTGCCAGCAGCAACCCTCTCTACGAGCAGTACTTC TRBJ2-7 . . TRBV6-6 12
CASSRTMETQYF TGTGCCAGCAGCCGGACTATGGAGACCCAGTACTTC TRBJ2-5 . few TRBV6-5 12
CASSYGDRVSTEAFF TGTGCCAGCAGTTACGGGGACAGGGTATCCACTGAAGCTTTCTTT TRBJ1-1 TRBD1 few TRBV6-2/TRBV6-3 15
CASRRGPTGLNEQFF TGTGCCAGCAGACGGGGACCAACAGGGCTGAATGAGCAGTTCTTC TRBJ2-1 . few TRBV7-2 15
CATKDSMNTEAFF TGTGCCACCAAAGACAGCATGAACACTGAAGCTTTCTTT TRBJ1-1 . . TRBV19 13
CASSQRSSFDTQYF TGTGCCAGCAGCCAGCGGAGCAGCTTCGATACGCAGTATTTT TRBJ2-3 . . TRBV3-1 14
CASSSTVGDTQYF TGTGCCAGCAGCTCCACTGTCGGGGATACGCAGTATTTT TRBJ2-3 . . TRBV11-2 13
CASSYGVAAEAFF TGTGCCAGCAGTTACGGGGTAGCGGCTGAAGCTTTCTTT TRBJ1-1 . many TRBV6-5 13
CASSSGTKGGYTF TGTGCCAGCAGCTCCGGGACTAAGGGTGGCTACACCTTC TRBJ1-2 . few TRBV7-2 13
CASSALVSGETQYF TGTGCCAGCAGCGCACTAGTCTCGGGCGAGACCCAGTACTTC TRBJ2-5 . few TRBV11-2 14
CASSLSSRVIQETQYF TGTGCCAGCAGCTTGTCATCCAGGGTAATCCAAGAGACCCAGTACTTC TRBJ2-5 . . TRBV5-4 16
CASREQGTLWNSPLHF TGTGCCAGCAGAGAACAGGGGACCCTTTGGAATTCACCCCTCCACTTT TRBJ1-6 TRBD1 . TRBV12-3/TRBV12-4 16
CASSEQGANYGYTF TGTGCCAGCAGTGAACAGGGAGCAAACTATGGCTACACCTTC TRBJ1-2 . many TRBV25-1 14
CASSFRLGGGYTF TGTGCCAGCAGCTTCCGGTTAGGGGGGGGCTACACCTTC TRBJ1-2 . few TRBV9 13
CASSQEQGRGQYF TGTGCCAGCAGCCAAGAACAGGGGCGGGGGCAGTACTTC TRBJ2-7 . many TRBV3-1 13
CSARRTGGSQSGTEAFF TGCAGTGCTAGGAGAACAGGGGGCAGTCAAAGCGGCACTGAAGCTTTCTTT TRBJ1-1 TRBD1 few TRBV20-1 17
CASSIISKETQYF TGTGCCAGTAGTATTATCTCTAAAGAGACCCAGTACTTC TRBJ2-5 . many TRBV19 13
CASSPGPATDTQYF TGTGCCAGCAGCCCCGGACCAGCCACAGATACGCAGTATTTT TRBJ2-3 . many TRBV7-3 14
CSARALTGKATNEKLFF TGCAGTGCTAGAGCGCTGACAGGGAAGGCGACTAATGAAAAACTGTTTTTT TRBJ1-4 TRBD1 few TRBV20-1 17
CASSQDRVTDTQYF TGTGCCAGCAGCCAAGACCGGGTCACAGATACGCAGTATTTT TRBJ2-3 . . TRBV4-2 14
CASGSGGAGTGELFF TGCGCCAGCGGATCAGGAGGGGCTGGCACCGGGGAGCTGTTTTTT TRBJ2-2 . . TRBV4-1 15
CASSTAGGRDNEQFF TGTGCCAGCAGCACTGCGGGGGGCCGGGACAATGAGCAGTTCTTC TRBJ2-1 TRBD2 few TRBV7-2 15
CASSKSGFDRDDGYTF TGTGCCAGCAGCAAATCGGGGTTTGACAGGGACGATGGCTACACCTTC TRBJ1-2 . few TRBV21-1 16
CASSLQGRNSPLHF TGTGCCAGCTCGCTACAGGGCCGGAATTCACCCCTCCACTTT TRBJ1-6 . many TRBV18 14
CASSAQASSYNEQFF TGTGCCAGCAGTGCCCAGGCGTCCTCCTACAATGAGCAGTTCTTC TRBJ2-1 . . TRBV12-3/TRBV12-4 15
CASTGQGNEQFF TGTGCCAGCACCGGACAGGGAAATGAGCAGTTCTTC TRBJ2-1 TRBD1 . TRBV5-4 12
CASSYTGPNSPLHF TGTGCCAGCAGTTATACAGGGCCAAATTCACCCCTCCACTTT TRBJ1-6 . many TRBV6-5 14
CASSPRLGGEQPQHF TGTGCCAGCAGTCCCCGCCTGGGTGGAGAACAGCCCCAGCATTTT TRBJ1-5 . few TRBV12-3/TRBV12-4 15
CASSWGANYGYTF TGTGCCAGCAGTTGGGGAGCTAACTATGGCTACACCTTC TRBJ1-2 . . TRBV6-5 13
CAWSVGQGRQPQHF TGTGCCTGGAGTGTAGGGCAGGGGAGACAGCCCCAGCATTTT TRBJ1-5 . few TRBV30 14
CASSPPLQGEQFF TGTGCCAGCAGCCCCCCGTTACAGGGAGAGCAGTTCTTC TRBJ2-1 . . TRBV7-9 13
CASSFTGGDYGYTF TGCGCCAGCAGCTTCACAGGGGGCGACTATGGCTACACCTTC TRBJ1-2 TRBD1 many TRBV5-1 14